The 5 T cell receptor beta chains below all came from one sample that was sequenced in a study of T cells in Graves' hyperthyroidism and ophthalmopathy. TCR beta CDR3 regions were amplified from RNA. HTBI primers drove first-round RT-PCR of the TCR CDR3. TCRdb analysed the multiplex PCR reads with MiXCR anew, one entry per CDR3 protein. Of around 620,000 distinct CDR3 sequences listed, 46% are singletons. The source material was peripheral blood or thyroid tissue (not recorded which). The receptors derive from an adult woman with Graves' disease, either hyperthyroidism or ophthalmopathy (not recorded which).

V gene TRBV7-2 combines with J gene TRBJ2-2; unclear D gene. The CDR3 consists of 14 residues. Germline V gene data show CDR1 as SGHTA and CDR2 as FQGNSA. V was clipped by 8 bases and J by 3 bases, with 13 bases between them. CDR3 DNA: TGTGCCAGCGGCCCCCCGTCGCACACCGGGGAGCTGTTTTTT. Amino acids: CASGPPSHTGELFF.

This clonotype was seen many times. The chain uses TRBV12-3 or TRBV12-4 and TRBJ1-1; no clear D. The V end lost 5 bases, the J end lost 6 bases, and 10 bases lay between the germline ends. This CDR3 has 12 amino acids. The CDR3 spells CASSLSSAEAFF. The CDR3 coding sequence is TGTGCCAGCAGTCTCAGTTCAGCTGAAGCTTTCTTT.

This clonotype was counted ten times or more. J is TRBJ2-7 and V is TRBV11-2; 7 bases are a match to TRBD2. The length of the CDR3 is 15 residues. CDR1 and CDR2 (germline): SGHAT, FQNNGV. The ends lost 1 base at V and 3 bases at J; junction bases unmatched: 6. DNA for the CDR3: TGTGCCAGCAGCTTAGGAGCTAGCGGATACTACGAGCAGTACTTC. This sequence encodes CASSLGASGYYEQYF. The variable domain in full, completed from reference TRBV11-2 and TRBJ2-7, reads EAGVAQSPRYKIIEKRQSVAFWCNPISGHATLYWYQQILGQGPKLLIQFQNNGVVDDSQLPKDRFSAERLKGVDSTLKIQPAKLEDSAVYLCASSLGASGYYEQYFGPGTRLTVT.

This clonotype has a count of ten or more. The chain couples TRBV20-1 to TRBJ1-6, with a weak D call TRBD1 (5 bases). The CDR3 consists of 14 residues. Trimming shortened V by 2 bases and J by 7 bases, and 12 bases separated the two germline ends. Germline-derived CDR1 and CDR2 are DFQATT and SNEGSKA (reference sequence). The CDR3 nucleotides read TGCAGTGCTAGAATGTCAGGGCCGAATTCACCCCTCCACTTT. It is translated as CSARMSGPNSPLHF.

Turning to this clonotype: This may stem from a read error, because a much larger clone lies one nucleotide away. The chain carries TRBV7-3 and TRBJ2-2; D uncertain. CDR1 and CDR2 from the germline V gene are SGHTA and FQGTGA. This CDR3 has 13 amino acids. V dropped 5 bases and J dropped 9 bases, with 13 bases sitting between them. The CDR3: CASSQRVLRELFF. The DNA of the CDR3 is TGTGCCAGCAGCCAACGGGTCTTAAGGGAGCTGTTTTTT.